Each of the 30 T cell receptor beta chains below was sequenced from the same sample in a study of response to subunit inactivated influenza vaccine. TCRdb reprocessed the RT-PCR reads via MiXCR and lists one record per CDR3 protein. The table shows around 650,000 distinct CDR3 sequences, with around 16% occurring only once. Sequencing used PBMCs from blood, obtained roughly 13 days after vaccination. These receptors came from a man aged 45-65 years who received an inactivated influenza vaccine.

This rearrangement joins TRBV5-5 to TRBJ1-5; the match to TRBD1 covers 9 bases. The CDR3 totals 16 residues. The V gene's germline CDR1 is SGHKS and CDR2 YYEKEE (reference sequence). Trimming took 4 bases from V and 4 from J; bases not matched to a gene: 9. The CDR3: CASSTGTGNPNQPQHF. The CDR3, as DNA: TGTGCCAGCAGCACCGGGACAGGGAACCCAAATCAGCCCCAGCATTTT.

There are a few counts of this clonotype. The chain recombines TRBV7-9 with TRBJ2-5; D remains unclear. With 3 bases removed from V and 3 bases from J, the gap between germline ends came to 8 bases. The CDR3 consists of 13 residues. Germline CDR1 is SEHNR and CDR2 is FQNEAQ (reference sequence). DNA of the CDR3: TGTGCCAGCAGCTTCACACAGAAAGAGACCCAGTACTTC. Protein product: CASSFTQKETQYF.

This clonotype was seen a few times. The CDR3 spells CASSVLAGGDTGELFF. The CDR3 DNA sequence: TGTGCCAGCAGCGTATTAGCGGGAGGCGACACCGGGGAGCTGTTTTTT. The rearrangement links TRBV9 to TRBJ2-2; 10 nucleotides match TRBD2. Germline CDR1 is SGDLS and CDR2 is YYNGEE. This CDR3 is built from 16 residues. Germline trimming cut 1 base from V and 3 bases from J; bases unmatched to any gene: 3.

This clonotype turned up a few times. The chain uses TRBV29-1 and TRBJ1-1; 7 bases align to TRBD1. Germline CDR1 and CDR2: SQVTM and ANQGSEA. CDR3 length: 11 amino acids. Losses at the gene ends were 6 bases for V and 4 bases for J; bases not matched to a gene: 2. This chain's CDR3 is CSVHRGTEAFF. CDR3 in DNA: TGCAGCGTCCACAGGGGCACTGAAGCTTTCTTT.

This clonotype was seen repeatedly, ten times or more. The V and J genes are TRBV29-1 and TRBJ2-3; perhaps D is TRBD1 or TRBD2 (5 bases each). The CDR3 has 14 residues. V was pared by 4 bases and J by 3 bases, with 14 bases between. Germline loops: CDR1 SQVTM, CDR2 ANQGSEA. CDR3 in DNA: TGCAGCGTTGTCGAGGGGAAAGAGACAGATACGCAGTATTTT. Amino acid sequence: CSVVEGKETDTQYF.

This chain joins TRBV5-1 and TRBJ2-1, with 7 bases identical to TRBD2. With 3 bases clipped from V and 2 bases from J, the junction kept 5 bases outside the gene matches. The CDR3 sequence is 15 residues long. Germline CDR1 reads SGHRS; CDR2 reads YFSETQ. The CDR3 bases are TGCGCCAGCAGCTATGGGGCGGGGGCCTACAATGAGCAGTTCTTC. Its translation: CASSYGAGAYNEQFF.

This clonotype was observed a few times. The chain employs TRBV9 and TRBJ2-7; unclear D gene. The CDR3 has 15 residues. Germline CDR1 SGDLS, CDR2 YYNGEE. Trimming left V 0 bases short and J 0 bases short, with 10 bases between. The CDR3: CASSVGRVSSYEQYF. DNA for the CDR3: TGTGCCAGCAGCGTAGGAAGAGTGAGCTCCTACGAGCAGTACTTC. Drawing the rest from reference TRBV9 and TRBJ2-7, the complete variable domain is DSGVTQTPKHLITATGQRVTLRCSPRSGDLSVYWYQQSLDQGLQFLIQYYNGEERAKGNILERFSAQQFPDLHSELNLSSLELGDSALYFCASSVGRVSSYEQYFGPGTRLTVT.

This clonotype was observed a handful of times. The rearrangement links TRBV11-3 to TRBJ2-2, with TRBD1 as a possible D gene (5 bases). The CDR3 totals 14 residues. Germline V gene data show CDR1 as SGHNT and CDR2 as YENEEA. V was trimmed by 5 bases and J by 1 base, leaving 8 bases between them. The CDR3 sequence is CASSAQGNTGELFF. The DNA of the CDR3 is TGTGCCAGCAGCGCCCAGGGGAACACCGGGGAGCTGTTTTTT.

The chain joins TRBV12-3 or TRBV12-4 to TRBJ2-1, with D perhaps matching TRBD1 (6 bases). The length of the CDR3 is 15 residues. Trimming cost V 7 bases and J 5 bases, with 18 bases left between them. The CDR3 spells CASTHWGLSNNEQFF. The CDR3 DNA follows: TGTGCCAGCACTCACTGGGGGCTATCTAACAATGAGCAGTTCTTC.

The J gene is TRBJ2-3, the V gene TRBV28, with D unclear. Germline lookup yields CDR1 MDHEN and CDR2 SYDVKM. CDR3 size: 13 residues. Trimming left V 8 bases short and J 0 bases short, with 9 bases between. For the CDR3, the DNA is TGTGCCAGCGGGCTAGTTAGCACAGATACGCAGTATTTT. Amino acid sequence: CASGLVSTDTQYF.

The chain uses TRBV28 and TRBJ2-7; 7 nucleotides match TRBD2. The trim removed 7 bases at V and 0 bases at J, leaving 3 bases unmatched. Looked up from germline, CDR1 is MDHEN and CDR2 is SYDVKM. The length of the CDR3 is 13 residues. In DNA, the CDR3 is TGTGCCAGCACCGCGGGGGACTCCTACGAGCAGTACTTC. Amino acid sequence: CASTAGDSYEQYF. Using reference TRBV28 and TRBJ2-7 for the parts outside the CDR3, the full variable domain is DVKVTQSSRYLVKRTGEKVFLECVQDMDHENMFWYRQDPGLGLRLIYFSYDVKMKEKGDIPEGYSVSREKKERFSLILESASTNQTSMYLCASTAGDSYEQYFGPGTRLTVT.

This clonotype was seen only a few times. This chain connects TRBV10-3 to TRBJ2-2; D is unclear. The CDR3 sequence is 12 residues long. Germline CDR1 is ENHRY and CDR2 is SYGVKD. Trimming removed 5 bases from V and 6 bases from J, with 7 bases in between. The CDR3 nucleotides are TGTGCCATCAGTTATCGGCCCGGGGAGCTGTTTTTT. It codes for CAISYRPGELFF.

CDR3 sequence reads: CASSQEAPQSSYNEQFF. CDR3 sequence (DNA): TGCGCCAGCAGCCAAGAAGCACCCCAGAGCTCCTACAATGAGCAGTTCTTC. V gene TRBV4-3 combines with J gene TRBJ2-1; D gene unclear. Germline values: CDR1 LGHNA, CDR2 YSLEER. Trimming removed 0 bases from V and 0 bases from J, with 12 bases in between. This CDR3 contains 17 residues.

The CDR3: CASSPDGFTAEAFF. The DNA of the CDR3 is TGTGCCAGCAGTCCGGACGGATTTACCGCTGAAGCTTTCTTT. This sequence joins TRBV28 and TRBJ1-1; D gene ambiguous. Per the germline V gene, CDR1 is MDHEN and CDR2 is SYDVKM. The CDR3 has 14 residues. The V end lost 5 bases, the J end lost 6 bases, and 16 bases lay between the germline ends.

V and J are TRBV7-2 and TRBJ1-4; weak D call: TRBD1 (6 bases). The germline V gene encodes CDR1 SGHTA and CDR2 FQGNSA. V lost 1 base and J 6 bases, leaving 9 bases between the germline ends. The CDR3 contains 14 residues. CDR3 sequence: CASSLVPGDEKLFF. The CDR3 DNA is TGTGCCAGCAGCTTAGTGCCAGGGGATGAAAAACTGTTTTTT.

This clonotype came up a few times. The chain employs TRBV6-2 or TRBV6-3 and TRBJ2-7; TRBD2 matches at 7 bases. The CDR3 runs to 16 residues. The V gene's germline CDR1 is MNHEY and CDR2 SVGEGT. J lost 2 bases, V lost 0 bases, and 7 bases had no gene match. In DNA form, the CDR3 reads TGTGCCAGCAGTTACTCGACGGCGGGAGCCACCTACGAGCAGTACTTC. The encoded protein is CASSYSTAGATYEQYF.

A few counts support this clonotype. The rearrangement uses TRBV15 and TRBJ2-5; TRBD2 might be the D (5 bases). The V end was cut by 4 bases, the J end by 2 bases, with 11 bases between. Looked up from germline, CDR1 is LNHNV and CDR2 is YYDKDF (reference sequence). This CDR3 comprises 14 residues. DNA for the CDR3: TGTGCCACCAGCACGTCTTGGGAGCAAGAGACCCAGTACTTC. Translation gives CATSTSWEQETQYF.

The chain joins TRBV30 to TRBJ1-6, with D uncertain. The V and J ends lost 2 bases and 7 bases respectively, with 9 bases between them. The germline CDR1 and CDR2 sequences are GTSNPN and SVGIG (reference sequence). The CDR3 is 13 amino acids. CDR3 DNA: TGTGCCTGGAGTAAACGGCAGAATTCACCCCTCCACTTT. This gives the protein CAWSKRQNSPLHF.

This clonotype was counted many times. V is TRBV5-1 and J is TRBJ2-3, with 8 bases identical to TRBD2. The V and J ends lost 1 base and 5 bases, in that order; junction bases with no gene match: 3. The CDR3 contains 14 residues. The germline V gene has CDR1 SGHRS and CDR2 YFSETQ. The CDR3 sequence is CASSLRLAGDTQYF. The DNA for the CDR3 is TGCGCCAGCAGCTTGCGCCTAGCGGGAGATACGCAGTATTTT.

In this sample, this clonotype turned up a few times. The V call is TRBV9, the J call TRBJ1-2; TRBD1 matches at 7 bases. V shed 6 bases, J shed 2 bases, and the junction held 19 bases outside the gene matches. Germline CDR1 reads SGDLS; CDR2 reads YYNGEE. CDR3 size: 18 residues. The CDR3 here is CASTSGVMGGGGNYGYTF. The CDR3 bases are TGTGCCAGCACCTCTGGTGTCATGGGTGGAGGGGGCAACTATGGCTACACCTTC.

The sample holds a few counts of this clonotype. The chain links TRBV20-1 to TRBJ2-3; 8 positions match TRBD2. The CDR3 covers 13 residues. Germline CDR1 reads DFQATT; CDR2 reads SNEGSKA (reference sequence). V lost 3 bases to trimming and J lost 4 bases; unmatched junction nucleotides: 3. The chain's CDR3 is CSARGLVPDTQYF. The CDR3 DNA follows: TGCAGTGCTAGGGGACTAGTCCCAGATACGCAGTATTTT.

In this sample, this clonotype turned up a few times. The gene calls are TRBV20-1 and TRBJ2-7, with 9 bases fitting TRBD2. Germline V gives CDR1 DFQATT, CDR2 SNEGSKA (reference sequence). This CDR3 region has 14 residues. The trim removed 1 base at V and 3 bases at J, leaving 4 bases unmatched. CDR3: CSARAGRGGYEQYF. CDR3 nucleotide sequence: TGCAGTGCTAGAGCAGGGCGGGGGGGCTACGAGCAGTACTTC.

In nucleotides, the CDR3 is TGTGCCAGCAGCCAATTTTCAGCGAACACCATATATTTT. Translating gives CASSQFSANTIYF. The rearrangement links TRBV3-1 to TRBJ1-3; D call uncertain. V lost 2 bases, J lost 7 bases, and 9 bases lay in between. Germline V gene sequence: CDR1 LGHDT, CDR2 YNNKEL (reference sequence). This CDR3 region has 13 residues.

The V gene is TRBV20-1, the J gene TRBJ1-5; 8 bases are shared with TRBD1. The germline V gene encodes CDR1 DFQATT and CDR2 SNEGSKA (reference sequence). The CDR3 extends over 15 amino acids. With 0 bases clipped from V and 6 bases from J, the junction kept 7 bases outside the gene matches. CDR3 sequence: CSARDPGGLGQPQHF. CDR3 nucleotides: TGCAGTGCTAGAGATCCAGGGGGCCTGGGTCAGCCCCAGCATTTT.

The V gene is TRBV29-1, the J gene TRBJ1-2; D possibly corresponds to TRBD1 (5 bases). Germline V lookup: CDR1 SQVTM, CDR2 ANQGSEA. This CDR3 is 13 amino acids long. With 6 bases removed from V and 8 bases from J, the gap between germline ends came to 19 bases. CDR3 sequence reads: CSVPRGRGAGYTF. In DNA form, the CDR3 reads TGCAGCGTCCCCCGTGGAAGGGGCGCAGGCTACACCTTC.

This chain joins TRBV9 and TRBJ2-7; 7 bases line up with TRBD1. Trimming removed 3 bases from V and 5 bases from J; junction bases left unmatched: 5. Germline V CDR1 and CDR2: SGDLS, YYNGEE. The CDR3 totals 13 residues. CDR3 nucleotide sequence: TGTGCCAGCAGCGGACAAACAGGGGACGAGCAGTACTTC. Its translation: CASSGQTGDEQYF.

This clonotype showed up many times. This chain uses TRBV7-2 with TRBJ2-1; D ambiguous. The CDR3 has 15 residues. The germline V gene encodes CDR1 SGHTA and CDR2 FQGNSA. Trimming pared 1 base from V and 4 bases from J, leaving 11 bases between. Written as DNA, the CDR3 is TGTGCCAGCAGCTTAGGTGGGGTTATTTACAATGAGCAGTTCTTC. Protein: CASSLGGVIYNEQFF.

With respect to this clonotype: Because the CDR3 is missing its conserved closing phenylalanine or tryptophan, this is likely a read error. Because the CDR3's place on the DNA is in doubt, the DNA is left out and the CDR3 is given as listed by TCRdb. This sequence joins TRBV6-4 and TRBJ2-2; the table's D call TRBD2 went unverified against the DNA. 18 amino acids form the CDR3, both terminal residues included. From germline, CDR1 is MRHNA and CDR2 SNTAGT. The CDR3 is CASSPSGLAGGRSGELLA.

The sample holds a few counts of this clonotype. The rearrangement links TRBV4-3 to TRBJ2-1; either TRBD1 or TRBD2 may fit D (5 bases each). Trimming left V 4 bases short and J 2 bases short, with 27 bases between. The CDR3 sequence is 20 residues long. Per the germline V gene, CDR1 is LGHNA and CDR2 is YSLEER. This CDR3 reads CASSRGGRDASLGTYNEQFF. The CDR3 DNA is TGCGCCAGCAGCCGAGGAGGACGGGACGCATCCTTAGGCACCTACAATGAGCAGTTCTTC.

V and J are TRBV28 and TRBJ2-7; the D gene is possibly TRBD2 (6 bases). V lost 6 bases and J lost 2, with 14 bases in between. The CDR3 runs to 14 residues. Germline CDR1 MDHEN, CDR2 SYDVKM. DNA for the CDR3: TGTGCCAGCAGAGGGGCCGGGGGTACCTACGAGCAGTACTTC. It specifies CASRGAGGTYEQYF.